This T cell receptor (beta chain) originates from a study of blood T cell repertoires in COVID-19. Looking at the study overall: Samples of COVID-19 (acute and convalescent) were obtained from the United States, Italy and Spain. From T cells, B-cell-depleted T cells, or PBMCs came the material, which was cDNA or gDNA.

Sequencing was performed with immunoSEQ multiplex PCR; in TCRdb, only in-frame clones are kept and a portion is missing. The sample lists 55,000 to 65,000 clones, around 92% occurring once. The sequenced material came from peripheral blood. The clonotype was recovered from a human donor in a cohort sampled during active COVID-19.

The CDR3 nucleotides are TGTGCCAGCAGCCCTTGGCCAGGCGGGAAATCCGGGGAGCTGTTTTTT. Amino acids: CASSPWPGGKSGELFF. The rearrangement uses TRBV11-2 and TRBJ2-2; tentative D call: TRBD2 (6 bases). The germline V and J ends were trimmed by 5 bases and 6 bases, with 19 bases remaining between them. Germline V gene lookup returns CDR1 SGHAT and CDR2 FQNNGV. This CDR3 has 16 residues.